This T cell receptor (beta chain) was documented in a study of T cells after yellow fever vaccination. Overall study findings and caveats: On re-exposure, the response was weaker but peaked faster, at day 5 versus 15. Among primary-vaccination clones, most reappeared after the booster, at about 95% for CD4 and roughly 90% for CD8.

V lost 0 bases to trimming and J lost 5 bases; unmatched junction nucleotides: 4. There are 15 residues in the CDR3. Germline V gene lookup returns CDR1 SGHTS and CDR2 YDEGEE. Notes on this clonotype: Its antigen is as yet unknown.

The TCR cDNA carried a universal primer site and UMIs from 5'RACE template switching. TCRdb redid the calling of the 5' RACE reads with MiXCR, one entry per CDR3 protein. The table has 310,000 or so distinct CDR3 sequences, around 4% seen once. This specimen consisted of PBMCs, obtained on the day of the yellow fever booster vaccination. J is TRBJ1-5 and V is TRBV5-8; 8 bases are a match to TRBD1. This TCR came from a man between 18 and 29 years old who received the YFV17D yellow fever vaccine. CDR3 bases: TGTGCCAGCAGCTTGGCCCGGACAGGGCATCAGCCCCAGCATTTT. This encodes CASSLARTGHQPQHF.